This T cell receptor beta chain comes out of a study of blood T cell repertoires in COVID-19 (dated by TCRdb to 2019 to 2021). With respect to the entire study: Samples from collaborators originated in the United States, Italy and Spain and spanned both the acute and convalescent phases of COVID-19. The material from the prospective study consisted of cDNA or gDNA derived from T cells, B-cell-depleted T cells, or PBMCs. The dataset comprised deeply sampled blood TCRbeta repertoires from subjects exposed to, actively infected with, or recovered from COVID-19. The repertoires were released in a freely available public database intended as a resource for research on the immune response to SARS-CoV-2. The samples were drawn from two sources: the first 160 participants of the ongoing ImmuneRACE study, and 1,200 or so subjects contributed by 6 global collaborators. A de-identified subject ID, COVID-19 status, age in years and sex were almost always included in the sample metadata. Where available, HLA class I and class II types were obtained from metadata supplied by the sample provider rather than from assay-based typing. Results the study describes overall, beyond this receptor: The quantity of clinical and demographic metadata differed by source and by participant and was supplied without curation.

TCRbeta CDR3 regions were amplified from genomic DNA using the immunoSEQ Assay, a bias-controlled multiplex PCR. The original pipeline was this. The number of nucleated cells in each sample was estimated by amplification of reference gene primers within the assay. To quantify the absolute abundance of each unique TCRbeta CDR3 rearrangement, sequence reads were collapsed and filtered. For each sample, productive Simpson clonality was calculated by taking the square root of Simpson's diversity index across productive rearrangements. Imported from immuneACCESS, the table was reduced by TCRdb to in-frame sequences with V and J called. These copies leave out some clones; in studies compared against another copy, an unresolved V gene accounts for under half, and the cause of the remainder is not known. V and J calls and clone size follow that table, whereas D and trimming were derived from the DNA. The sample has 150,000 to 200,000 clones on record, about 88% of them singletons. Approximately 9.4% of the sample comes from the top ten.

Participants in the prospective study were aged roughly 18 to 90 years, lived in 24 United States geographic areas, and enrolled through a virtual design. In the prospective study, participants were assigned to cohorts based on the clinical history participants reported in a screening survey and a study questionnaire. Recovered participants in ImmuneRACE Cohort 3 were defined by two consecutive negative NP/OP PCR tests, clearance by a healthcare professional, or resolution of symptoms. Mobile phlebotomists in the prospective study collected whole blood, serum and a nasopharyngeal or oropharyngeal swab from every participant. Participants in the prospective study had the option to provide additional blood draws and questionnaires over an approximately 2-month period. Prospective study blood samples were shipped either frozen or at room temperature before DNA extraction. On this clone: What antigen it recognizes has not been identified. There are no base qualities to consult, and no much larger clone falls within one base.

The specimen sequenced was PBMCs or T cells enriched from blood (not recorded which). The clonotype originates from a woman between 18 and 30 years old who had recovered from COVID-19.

At the DNA level, the sequence is TGTGCCAGCAGTACGAGTTGGACAGGACGTCTCGGCTATAGCAATCAGCCCCAGCATTTT. This is translated as CASSTSWTGRLGYSNQPQHF. This chain joins TRBV28 to TRBJ1-5, and 7 junction bases match TRBD1. From a lookup of the germline V gene, CDR1 and CDR2 are MDHEN and SYDVKM. The CDR3 covers 20 residues, taking in both the cysteine and the phenylalanine. Only the CDR3 portion is preserved as DNA: 60 bases, with reading frame beginning at the first base. The germline V end is reduced by 5 bases and the J end by 0 bases; junction bases left unmatched: 19.